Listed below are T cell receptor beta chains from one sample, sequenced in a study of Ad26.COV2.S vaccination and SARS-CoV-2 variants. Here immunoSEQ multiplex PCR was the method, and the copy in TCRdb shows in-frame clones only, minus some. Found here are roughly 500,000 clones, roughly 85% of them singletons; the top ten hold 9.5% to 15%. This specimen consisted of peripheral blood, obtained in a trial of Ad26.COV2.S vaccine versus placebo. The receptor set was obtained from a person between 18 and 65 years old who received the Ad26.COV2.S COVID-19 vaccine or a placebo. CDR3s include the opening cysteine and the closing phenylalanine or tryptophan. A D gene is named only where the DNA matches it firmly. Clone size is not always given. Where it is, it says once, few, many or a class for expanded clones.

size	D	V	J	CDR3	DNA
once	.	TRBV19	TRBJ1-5	CASSISGARNQPQHF	TGTGCCAGTAGTATTTCCGGGGCGCGGAATCAGCCCCAGCATTTT
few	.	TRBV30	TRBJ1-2	CAWSHLYGYTF	TGTGCCTGGAGCCACCTATATGGCTACACCTTC
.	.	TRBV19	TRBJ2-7	CASSIPTPGGRGYEQYF	TGTGCCAGTAGCATACCAACCCCCGGGGGGCGAGGCTACGAGCAGTACTTC
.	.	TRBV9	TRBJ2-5	CASSSSGVGQETQYF	TGTGCCAGCAGCTCGTCCGGGGTCGGCCAAGAGACCCAGTACTTC
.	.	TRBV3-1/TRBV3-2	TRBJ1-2	CASSQDTGDYGYTF	TGTGCCAGCAGCCAAGATACGGGTGACTATGGCTACACCTTC
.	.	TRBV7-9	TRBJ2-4	CASSLVGGQGDIQYF	TGTGCCAGCAGCTTAGTAGGAGGCCAGGGCGACATTCAGTACTTC
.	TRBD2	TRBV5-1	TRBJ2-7	CASSLGTSGRSEQYF	TGCGCCAGCAGCTTGGGGACTAGCGGGAGGTCCGAGCAGTACTTC
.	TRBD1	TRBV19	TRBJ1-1	CASSLRTGNLNTEAFF	TGTGCCAGTAGTCTTCGGACAGGAAATTTGAACACTGAAGCTTTCTTT
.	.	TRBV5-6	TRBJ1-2	CASSLTMPSYPNYGYTF	TGTGCCAGCAGCTTGACGATGCCTTCCTACCCTAACTATGGCTACACCTTC
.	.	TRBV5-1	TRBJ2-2	CASSLSLNTGELFF	TGCGCCAGCAGCTTGTCGCTCAACACCGGGGAGCTGTTTTTT
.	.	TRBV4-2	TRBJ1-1	CASSQAPPDTEAFF	TGTGCCAGCAGCCAAGCCCCACCCGACACTGAAGCTTTCTTT
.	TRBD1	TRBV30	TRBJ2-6	CAWSPPDRWISGANVLTF	TGTGCCTGGAGTCCCCCGGACAGGTGGATCTCTGGGGCCAACGTCCTGACTTTC
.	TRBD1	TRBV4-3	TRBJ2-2	CASSHRKTGGTGELFF	TGCGCCAGCAGCCACAGAAAGACAGGGGGCACCGGGGAGCTGTTTTTT